Sequencing of this TCR beta chain was carried out in a study of T cells after yellow fever vaccination. This clonotype was picked up many times. As yet, its antigen is unknown. Synthesis of TCR cDNA relied on 5'RACE template switching, which attached a universal primer site and UMIs. TCRdb used MiXCR to reprocess the 5' RACE reads, holding one entry per CDR3 protein. In the table there are about 320,000 distinct CDR3 sequences, about 10% of which are singletons. In germline, CDR1 is LGHNA, CDR2 YSLEER. There are 15 residues in the CDR3. V dropped 0 bases and J dropped 8 bases, with 14 bases sitting between them. Study outcomes and limitations: Subsequent booster samples again held most clones from primary vaccination (96% CD4, 85% to 90% CD8). The presence of abundant clonotypes contaminating from the bulk population was possible in FACS-sorted repertoires. A faster peak, day 5 versus 15, was reached by the weaker secondary response.

The J gene is TRBJ2-1, the V gene TRBV4-3, with D perhaps matching TRBD1 or TRBD2 (6 bases each). The source material was CD4+ T cells sorted from PBMCs, sampled 45 days after the yellow fever booster vaccination. The TCR was taken from a man younger than 35 who received the YFV17D yellow fever vaccine. The CDR3 sequence is CASSQELGGGDEQFF. The DNA for the CDR3 is TGCGCCAGCAGCCAAGAGTTGGGGGGCGGGGATGAGCAGTTCTTC.